This T cell receptor beta chain comes out of a study of T cells in narcolepsy. Some clones are missing from TCRdb's copy, which holds only in-frame ones; the method was immunoSEQ multiplex PCR. This sample has tens of thousands of clones; roughly nine tenths occur once, and the top ten carry around 1.2%. CDR1 is LGHNA and CDR2 is YNFKEQ in the germline V gene. The V gene lost 0 bases and the J gene lost 6 bases, with 12 bases spanning the gap. This CDR3 is built from 14 residues. The chain employs TRBV4-2 and TRBJ2-7; D ambiguous. This TCR derives from a human donor with narcolepsy. The sequencing sample was made of CD45RA- memory CD4+ T cells from PBMCs. The CDR3 nucleotides are TGTGCCAGCAGCCAAGATGGCGTGGCTGGCGAGCAGTACTTC. Amino acid sequence: CASSQDGVAGEQYF.